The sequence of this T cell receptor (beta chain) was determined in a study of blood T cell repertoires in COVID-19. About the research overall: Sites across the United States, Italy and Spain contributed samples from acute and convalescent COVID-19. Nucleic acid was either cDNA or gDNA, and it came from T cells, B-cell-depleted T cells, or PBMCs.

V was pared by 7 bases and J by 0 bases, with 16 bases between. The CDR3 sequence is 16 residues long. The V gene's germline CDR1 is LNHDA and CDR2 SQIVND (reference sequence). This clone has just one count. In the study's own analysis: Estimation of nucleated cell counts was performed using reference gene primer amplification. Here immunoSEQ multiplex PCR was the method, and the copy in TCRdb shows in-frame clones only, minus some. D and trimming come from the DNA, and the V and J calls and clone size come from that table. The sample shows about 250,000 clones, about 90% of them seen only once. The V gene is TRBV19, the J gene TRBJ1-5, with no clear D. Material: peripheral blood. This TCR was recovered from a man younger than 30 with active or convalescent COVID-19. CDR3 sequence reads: CASNEDSTNSNQPQHF. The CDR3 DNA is TGTGCCAGTAACGAGGATTCTACAAATAGCAATCAGCCCCAGCATTTT.